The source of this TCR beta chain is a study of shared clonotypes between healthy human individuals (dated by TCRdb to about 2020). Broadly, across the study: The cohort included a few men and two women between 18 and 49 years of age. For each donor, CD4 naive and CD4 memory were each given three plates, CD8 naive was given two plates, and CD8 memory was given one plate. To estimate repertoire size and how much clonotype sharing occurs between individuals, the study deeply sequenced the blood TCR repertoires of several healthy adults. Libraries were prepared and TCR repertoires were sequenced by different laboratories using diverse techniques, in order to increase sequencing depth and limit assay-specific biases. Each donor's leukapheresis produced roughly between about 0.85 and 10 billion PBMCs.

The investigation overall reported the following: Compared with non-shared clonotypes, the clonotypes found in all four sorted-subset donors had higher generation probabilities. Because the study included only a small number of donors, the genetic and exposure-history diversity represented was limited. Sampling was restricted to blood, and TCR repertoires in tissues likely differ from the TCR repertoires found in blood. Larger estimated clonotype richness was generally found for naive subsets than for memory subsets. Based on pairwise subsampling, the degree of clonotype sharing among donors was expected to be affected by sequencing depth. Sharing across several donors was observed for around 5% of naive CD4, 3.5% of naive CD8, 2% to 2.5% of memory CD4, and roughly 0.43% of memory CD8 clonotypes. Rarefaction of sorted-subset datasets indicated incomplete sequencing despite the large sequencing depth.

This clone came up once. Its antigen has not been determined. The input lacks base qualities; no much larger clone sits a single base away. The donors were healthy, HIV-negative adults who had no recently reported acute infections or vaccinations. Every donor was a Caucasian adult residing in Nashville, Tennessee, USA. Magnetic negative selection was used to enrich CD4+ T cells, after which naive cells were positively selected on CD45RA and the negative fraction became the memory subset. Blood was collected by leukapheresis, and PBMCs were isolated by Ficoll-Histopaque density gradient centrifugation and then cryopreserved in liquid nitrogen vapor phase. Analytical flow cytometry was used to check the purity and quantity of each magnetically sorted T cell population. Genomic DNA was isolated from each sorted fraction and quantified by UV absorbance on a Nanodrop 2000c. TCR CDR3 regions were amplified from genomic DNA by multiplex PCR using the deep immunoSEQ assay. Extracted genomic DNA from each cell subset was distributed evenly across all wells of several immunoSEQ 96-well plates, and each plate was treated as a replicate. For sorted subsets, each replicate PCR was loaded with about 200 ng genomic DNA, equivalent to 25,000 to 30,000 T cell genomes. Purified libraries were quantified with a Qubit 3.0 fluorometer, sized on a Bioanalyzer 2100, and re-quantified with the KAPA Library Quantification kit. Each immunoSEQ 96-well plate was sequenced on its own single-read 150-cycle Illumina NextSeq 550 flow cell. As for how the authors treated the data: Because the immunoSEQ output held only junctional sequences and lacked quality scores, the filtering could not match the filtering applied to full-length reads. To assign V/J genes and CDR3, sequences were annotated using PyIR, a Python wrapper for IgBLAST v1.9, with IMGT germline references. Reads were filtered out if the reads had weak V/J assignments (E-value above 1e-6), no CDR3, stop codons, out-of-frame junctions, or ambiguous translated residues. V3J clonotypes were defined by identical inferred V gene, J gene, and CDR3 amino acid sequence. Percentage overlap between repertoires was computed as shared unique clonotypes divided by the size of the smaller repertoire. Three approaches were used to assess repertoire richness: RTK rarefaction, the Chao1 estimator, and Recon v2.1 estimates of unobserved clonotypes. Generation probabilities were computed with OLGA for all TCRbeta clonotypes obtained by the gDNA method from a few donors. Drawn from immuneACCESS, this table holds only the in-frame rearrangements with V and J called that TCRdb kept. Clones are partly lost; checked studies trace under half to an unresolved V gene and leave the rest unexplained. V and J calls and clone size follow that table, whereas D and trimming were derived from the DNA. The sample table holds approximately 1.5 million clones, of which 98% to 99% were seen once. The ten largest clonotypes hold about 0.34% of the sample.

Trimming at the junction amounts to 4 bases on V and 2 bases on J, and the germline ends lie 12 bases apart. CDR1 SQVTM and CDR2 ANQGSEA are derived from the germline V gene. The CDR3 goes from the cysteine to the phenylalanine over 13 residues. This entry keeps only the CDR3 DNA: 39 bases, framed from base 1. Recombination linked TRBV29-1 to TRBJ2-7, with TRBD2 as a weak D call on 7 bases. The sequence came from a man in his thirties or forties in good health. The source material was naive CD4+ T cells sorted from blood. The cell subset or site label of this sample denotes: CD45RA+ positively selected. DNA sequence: TGCAGCGTTGGGGGGGGGCGAGCCTACGAGCAGTACTTC. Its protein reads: CSVGGGRAYEQYF.